This T cell receptor beta chain was recovered during a study of T cells and copy number aberrations in small-cell lung cancer. As regards this clone: Its matching antigen is unknown.

Profiled with immunoSEQ multiplex PCR; TCRdb holds only in-frame clones, not every one. The sample yields more than 9,000 clones, about three quarters seen once. With 1 base removed from V and 8 bases from J, the gap between germline ends came to 5 bases. The CDR3 covers 11 residues. Germline V gene sequence: CDR1 MDHEN, CDR2 SYDVKM. General observations from the study: Sequencing artifacts are a known risk, since all specimens were formalin-fixed paraffin-embedded. The study's sample size was small, so findings need validation.

The rearrangement links TRBV28 to TRBJ1-1; the D is unclear. The material sequenced was normal tissue next to the tumor. The receptor's source is a man aged 55 to 70 with small cell lung cancer. The CDR3 DNA sequence: TGTGCCAGCAGTTTATTCAACGAAGCTTTCTTT. This gives the protein CASSLFNEAFF.